This T cell receptor beta chain derives from a study of T cell responses to AZD1222 COVID-19 vaccine. The ends lost 5 bases at V and 10 bases at J; junction bases unmatched: 8. CDR1 and CDR2 from the germline V gene are MNHEY and SMNVEV (reference sequence). This CDR3 has 13 residues. Data came from immunoSEQ multiplex PCR; TCRdb stores just in-frame clones and leaves some out. Among approximately 150,000 clones listed, 91% were seen once. This chain uses TRBV27 with TRBJ1-1; 9 nucleotides agree with TRBD1. The receptor's source is an adult in good health. Specimen: peripheral blood, collected on day 0 of AZD1222 vaccination. In DNA, the CDR3 is TGTGCCAGCAGTACTACAGGGGGCCTTAGAGCTTTCTTT. It yields the protein CASSTTGGLRAFF.